This entry lists 19 T cell receptor beta chains sequenced from one sample in a study of shared clonotypes between healthy human individuals. CD8 cells classed as naive were CD45RO-negative and positively selected for CCR7, excluding terminally differentiated effector memory CD45RA+ cells. Sequencing used immunoSEQ multiplex PCR; TCRdb keeps in-frame clones, though not all of them. The sample records just over 2,000,000 clones, around 96% being singletons. The sample consisted of naive CD8+ T cells sorted from blood. The source is a man younger than 35 in good health.

On this clone itself: Additional DNA sequences in this sample encode the identical CDR3. The chain uses TRBV27 and TRBJ1-2; 8 bases are a match to TRBD1. Per germline, CDR1 MNHEY and CDR2 SMNVEV (reference sequence). The length of the CDR3 is 14 residues. Trimming cost V 5 bases and J 4 bases; bases outside gene matches: 6. CDR3 in DNA: TGTGCCAGCAGTCTCGGACAGGGTGCCTATGGCTACACCTTC. Protein sequence: CASSLGQGAYGYTF.

This chain uses TRBV7-9 with TRBJ2-2; D possibly corresponds to TRBD1 (6 bases). Germline V lookup: CDR1 SEHNR, CDR2 FQNEAQ (reference sequence). CDR3 length: 15 residues. V gave up 1 base and J gave up 13 bases, with 19 bases separating them. The CDR3 loop is CASSLEPPGDMGLFF. The CDR3 bases are TGTGCCAGCAGCTTAGAGCCGCCCGGGGACATGGGGCTGTTTTTT. Based on the CDR3 plus reference TRBV7-9 and TRBJ2-2, the full variable domain is DTGVSQNPRHKITKRGQNVTFRCDPISEHNRLYWYRQTLGQGPEFLTYFQNEAQLEKSRLLSDRFSAERPKGSFSTLEIQRTEQGDSAMYLCASSLEPPGDMGLFFGEGSRLTVL.

The genes are TRBV7-3 and TRBJ2-5; D tentatively reads TRBD1 or TRBD2 (5 bases each). V was pared by 5 bases and J by 3 bases, with 13 bases between. The germline CDR1 and CDR2 sequences are SGHTA and FQGTGA. The CDR3 loop spans 14 amino acids. CDR3: CASSLPGPEETQYF. CDR3 nucleotides: TGTGCCAGCAGCCTCCCGGGGCCCGAAGAGACCCAGTACTTC. Full variable domain (missing parts from reference TRBV7-3 and TRBJ2-5): GAGVSQTPSNKVTEKGKYVELRCDPISGHTALYWYRQSLGQGPEFLIYFQGTGAADDSGLPNDRFFAVRPEGSVSTLKIQRTERGDSAVYLCASSLPGPEETQYFGPGTRLLVL.

The rearrangement uses TRBV4-1 and TRBJ2-1, with TRBD1 matching over 9 bases. This CDR3 is built from 15 residues. CDR1 is MGHRA, CDR2 YSYEKL, per germline. V dropped 5 bases and J dropped 7; count of bases not matched to a gene: 9. The chain's CDR3 is CASSVTGTGRNEQFF. CDR3 sequence (DNA): TGCGCCAGCAGCGTTACCGGGACAGGGCGGAATGAGCAGTTCTTC.

The V and J genes are TRBV12-1 and TRBJ2-5; TRBD2, the D gene given by the table, was not confirmed from the DNA. TRBV12-1 is a pseudogene locus. The CDR3 runs to 16 residues. The CDR3 is CASSLRLAGTQETQYF. CDR3 DNA: TGTGCCAGCAGCCTCAGACTAGCGGGGACCCAAGAGACCCAGTACTTC.

Concerning this clone itself: Other DNA sequences of this sample code for an identical CDR3. This chain uses TRBV27 with TRBJ1-1, with D unresolved. This CDR3 is 13 amino acids long. The germline CDR1 and CDR2 sequences are MNHEY and SMNVEV (reference sequence). V dropped 5 bases and J dropped 1 base, with 8 bases sitting between them. The CDR3 DNA follows: TGTGCCAGCAGTCCCACAGCGAACACTGAAGCTTTCTTT. As protein: CASSPTANTEAFF.

The chain links TRBV13 to TRBJ2-3; D gene uncertain. Looked up from germline, CDR1 is PRHDT and CDR2 is FYEKMQ (reference sequence). The CDR3 covers 14 residues. Deletions cut 10 bases from V and 1 base from J, with 15 bases between. CDR3 DNA: TGTGCCATCAGAAATCTCACAGGCACAGATACGCAGTATTTT. As protein: CAIRNLTGTDTQYF.

The chain employs TRBV2 and TRBJ1-5, with unresolved D. Trimming took 4 bases from V and 1 from J, leaving 8 bases between them. The CDR3 runs 14 residues. The germline V gene has CDR1 SNHLY and CDR2 FYNNEI. The CDR3 DNA reads TGTGCCAGCAGTGGGGGTTTAAGCAATCAGCCCCAGCATTTT. Its protein product is CASSGGLSNQPQHF.

The chain carries TRBV29-1 and TRBJ2-3; 10 bases match TRBD1. V gave up 4 bases and J gave up 3 bases; unmatched junction bases: 4. Germline CDR1 and CDR2: SQVTM and ANQGSEA. The CDR3 has 14 residues. The CDR3 sequence: CSVAGTGVTDTQYF. CDR3 sequence (DNA): TGCAGCGTTGCAGGGACAGGGGTAACAGATACGCAGTATTTT.

About this clone itself: This sample includes further DNA sequences coding for the same CDR3. The chain recombines TRBV5-1 with TRBJ2-7; D call uncertain. Trimming removed 0 bases at V and 2 bases at J, with 6 bases between. This CDR3 comprises 13 residues. Germline assignment: CDR1 SGHRS and CDR2 YFSETQ. CDR3 sequence reads: CASSLDRTYEQYF. CDR3 nucleotides: TGCGCCAGCAGCTTGGACCGAACCTACGAGCAGTACTTC. The full variable domain, rest sourced from reference TRBV5-1 and TRBJ2-7, is KAGVTQTPRYLIKTRGQQVTLSCSPISGHRSVSWYQQTPGQGLQFLFEYFSETQRNKGNFPGRFSGRQFSNSRSEMNVSTLELGDSALYLCASSLDRTYEQYFGPGTRLTVT.

The chain links TRBV7-2 to TRBJ2-7, with 7 bases matching TRBD2. The CDR3 runs to 14 residues. The V and J ends lost 5 bases and 1 base, in that order; junction bases with no gene match: 5. The germline CDR1 and CDR2 sequences are SGHTA and FQGNSA. This chain's CDR3 is CASSPLGGSYEQYF. In DNA form, the CDR3 reads TGTGCCAGCAGCCCACTGGGAGGGTCCTACGAGCAGTACTTC. The variable domain in full, with the rest retrieved from reference TRBV7-2 and TRBJ2-7, is GAGVSQSPSNKVTEKGKDVELRCDPISGHTALYWYRQSLGQGLEFLIYFQGNSAPDKSGLPSDRFSAERTGGSVSTLTIQRTQQEDSAVYLCASSPLGGSYEQYFGPGTRLTVT.

The chain links TRBV7-2 to TRBJ2-3; perhaps TRBD2 as D (5 bases). CDR1 and CDR2 (germline): SGHTA, FQGNSA. This CDR3 has 13 amino acids. Trimming removed 5 bases at V and 2 bases at J, with 8 bases between. The CDR3 DNA reads as TGTGCCAGCAGCCCGAGGGACACAGATACGCAGTATTTT. Translation: CASSPRDTDTQYF.

The genes are TRBV6-6 and TRBJ1-2; no definite D call. Germline CDR1 MNHNY, CDR2 SVGAGI (reference sequence). CDR3 length: 14 residues. The V and J ends lost 2 bases and 4 bases respectively, with 11 bases between them. The CDR3 nucleotides are TGTGCCAGCAGTTACGGTGAGGAGGCCTATGGCTACACCTTC. Its translation: CASSYGEEAYGYTF.

Details on this clone: This specimen includes other DNA sequences encoding the same CDR3. The chain links TRBV28 to TRBJ1-1; D is unclear. The germline V gene encodes CDR1 MDHEN and CDR2 SYDVKM. The length of the CDR3 is 13 residues. V was cut by 2 bases and J by 0 bases, with 4 bases left in between. As DNA, the CDR3 is TGTGCCAGCAGTTTAACGTTGAACACTGAAGCTTTCTTT. Encoded protein: CASSLTLNTEAFF.

This CDR3 is CASSSGPTDTQYF. As DNA, the CDR3 is TGCGCCAGCAGCTCCGGACCCACAGATACGCAGTATTTT. The chain recombines TRBV5-1 with TRBJ2-3; D unresolved. The CDR3 loop spans 13 amino acids. Germline CDR1 SGHRS, CDR2 YFSETQ. Trimming took off 3 bases at V and 2 bases at J, with 7 bases between the two ends.

The count of this clone is one. The genes are TRBV6-5 and TRBJ1-2; D not resolved. Germline values: CDR1 MNHEY, CDR2 SVGAGI. V was trimmed by 7 bases and J by 3 bases, leaving 15 bases between them. This CDR3 has 14 residues. CDR3 loop: CASTITDGDYGYTF. The CDR3 bases are TGTGCCAGCACAATCACGGACGGAGACTATGGCTACACCTTC.

The rearrangement joins TRBV5-6 to TRBJ2-3, with 13 positions matching TRBD2. Germline V gene sequence: CDR1 SGHDT, CDR2 YYEEEE. The CDR3 sequence is 16 residues long. V gave up 4 bases and J gave up 4 bases; unmatched junction bases: 6. The CDR3 protein is CASSQGLAGHSDTQYF. In nucleotides, the CDR3 is TGTGCCAGCAGCCAGGGACTAGCGGGACACTCAGATACGCAGTATTTT.

Details on this clone: Within the sample, other DNA sequences also encode this same CDR3. CDR3: CASSQDWGSGSYEQYF. The CDR3 coding sequence is TGCGCCAGCAGCCAAGATTGGGGTAGCGGGAGCTACGAGCAGTACTTC. The V and J genes are TRBV4-3 and TRBJ2-7, with 9 bases that match TRBD2. With 0 bases clipped from V and 3 bases from J, the junction kept 6 bases outside the gene matches. CDR3 length equals 16 residues. Germline V gene lookup returns CDR1 LGHNA and CDR2 YSLEER.

V and J are TRBV28 and TRBJ1-3; 9 nucleotides line up with TRBD1. CDR3 length: 14 residues. Trimming cost V 6 bases and J 6 bases; bases outside gene matches: 6. Germline CDR1 and CDR2: MDHEN and SYDVKM. The CDR3 nucleotides read TGTGCCAGCAGGCTACAGGGGGCTTCAAACACCATATATTTT. It specifies CASRLQGASNTIYF.